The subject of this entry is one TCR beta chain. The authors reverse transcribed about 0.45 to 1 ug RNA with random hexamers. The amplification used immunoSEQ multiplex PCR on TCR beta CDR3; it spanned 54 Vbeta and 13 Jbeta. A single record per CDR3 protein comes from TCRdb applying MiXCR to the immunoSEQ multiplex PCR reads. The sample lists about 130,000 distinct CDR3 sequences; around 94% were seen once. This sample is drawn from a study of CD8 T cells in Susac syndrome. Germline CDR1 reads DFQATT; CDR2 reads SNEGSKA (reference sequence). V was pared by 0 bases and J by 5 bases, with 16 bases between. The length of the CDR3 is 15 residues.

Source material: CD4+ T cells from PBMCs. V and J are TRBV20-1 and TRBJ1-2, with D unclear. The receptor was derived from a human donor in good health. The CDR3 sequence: CSARDAGGLIYGYTF. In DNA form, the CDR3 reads TGCAGTGCTAGAGACGCAGGAGGCCTCATTTATGGCTACACCTTC.